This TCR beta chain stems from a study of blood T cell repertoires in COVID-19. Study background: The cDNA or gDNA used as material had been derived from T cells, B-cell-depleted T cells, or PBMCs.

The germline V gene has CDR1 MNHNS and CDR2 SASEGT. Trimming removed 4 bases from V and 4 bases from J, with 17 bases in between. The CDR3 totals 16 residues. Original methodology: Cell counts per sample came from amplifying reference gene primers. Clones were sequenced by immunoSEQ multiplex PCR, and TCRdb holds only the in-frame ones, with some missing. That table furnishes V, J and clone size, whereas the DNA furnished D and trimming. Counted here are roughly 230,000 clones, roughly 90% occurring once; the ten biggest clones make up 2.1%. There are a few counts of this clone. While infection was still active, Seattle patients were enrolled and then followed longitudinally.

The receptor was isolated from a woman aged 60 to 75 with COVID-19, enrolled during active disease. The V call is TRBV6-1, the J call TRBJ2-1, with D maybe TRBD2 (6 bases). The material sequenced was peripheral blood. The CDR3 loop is CASSGGGVTPYNEQFF. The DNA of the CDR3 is TGTGCCAGCAGTGGGGGAGGTGTCACCCCATACAATGAGCAGTTCTTC.